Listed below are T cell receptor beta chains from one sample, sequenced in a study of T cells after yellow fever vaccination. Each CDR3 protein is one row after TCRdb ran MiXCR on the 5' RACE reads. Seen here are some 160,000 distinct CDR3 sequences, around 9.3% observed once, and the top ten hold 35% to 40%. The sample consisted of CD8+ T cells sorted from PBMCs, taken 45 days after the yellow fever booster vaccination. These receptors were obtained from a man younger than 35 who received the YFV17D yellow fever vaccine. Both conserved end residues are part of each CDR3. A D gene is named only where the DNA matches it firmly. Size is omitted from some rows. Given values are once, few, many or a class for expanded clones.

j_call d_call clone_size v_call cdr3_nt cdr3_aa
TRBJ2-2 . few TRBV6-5 TGTGCCAGCAGTTACTCGCGCGTTGCGAACACCGGGGAGCTGTTTTTT CASSYSRVANTGELFF
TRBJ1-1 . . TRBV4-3 TGCGCCAGCAGCCAAGACGGAACCGGGGTGAACACTGAAGCTTTCTTT CASSQDGTGVNTEAFF
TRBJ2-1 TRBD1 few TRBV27 TGTGCCAGCAGTTTAGGTTGGGACAGGTACAATGAGCAGTTCTTC CASSLGWDRYNEQFF
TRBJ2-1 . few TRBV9 TGTGCCAGCAGCGTAGAGGGCTGGGGACCCTACAATGAGCAGTTCTTC CASSVEGWGPYNEQFF
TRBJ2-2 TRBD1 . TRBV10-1 TGCGCCAGCAGTGAGATCCCCGGACAGGACACCGGGGAGCTGTTTTTT CASSEIPGQDTGELFF
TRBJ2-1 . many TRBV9 TGTGCCAGCAGCGTAGGGCTAGCCCCCAATGAGCAGTTCTTC CASSVGLAPNEQFF
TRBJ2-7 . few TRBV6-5 TGTGCCAGCTCCCTCTCCCCGGGAAACTACGAGCAGTACTTC CASSLSPGNYEQYF
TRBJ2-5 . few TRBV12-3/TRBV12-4 TGTGCCAGCAGTGACCCCGGGACACACCAAGAGACCCAGTACTTC CASSDPGTHQETQYF
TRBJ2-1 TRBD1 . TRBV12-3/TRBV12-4 TGTGCCAGCAGTCAAGACAGGGTACATGAGCAGTTCTTC CASSQDRVHEQFF
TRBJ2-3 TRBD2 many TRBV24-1 TGTGCCACCAGTGAAACGACTAGCGGGGGATCCCGCACAGATACGCAGTATTTT CATSETTSGGSRTDTQYF
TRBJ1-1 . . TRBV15 TGTGCCACCAGCGGATCCACATACCCCACTGAAGCTTTCTTT CATSGSTYPTEAFF
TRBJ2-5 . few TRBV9 TGTGCCAGCAGCTCCCGGGGACTCCCAGAGACCCAGTACTTC CASSSRGLPETQYF
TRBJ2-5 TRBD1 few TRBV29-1 TGCAGCGTTGAGGACAGGTTACAAGAGACCCAGTACTTC CSVEDRLQETQYF
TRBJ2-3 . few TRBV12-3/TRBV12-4 TGTGCCAGCAGTTTAGAAGCGCCTCGCACAGATACGCAGTATTTT CASSLEAPRTDTQYF
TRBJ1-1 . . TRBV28 TGTGCCAGCAGTTGGGGGGTGGGAATGAACACTGAAGCTTTCTTT CASSWGVGMNTEAFF
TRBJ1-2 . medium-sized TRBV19 TGTGCCAGTAGTCCCAGACAGTACTATGGCTACACCTTC CASSPRQYYGYTF
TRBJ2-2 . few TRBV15 TGTGCCACCAGCAGAGATCGGACGACAGCAAACACCGGGGAGCTGTTTTTT CATSRDRTTANTGELFF
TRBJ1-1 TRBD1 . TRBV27 TGTGCCAGCAGCCCCGGGACAGGGACAATGAACACTGAAGCTTTCTTT CASSPGTGTMNTEAFF
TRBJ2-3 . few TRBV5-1 TGCGCCAGCAGCTTGGAAGGGGACACAGATACGCAGTATTTT CASSLEGDTDTQYF
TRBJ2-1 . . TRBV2 TGTGCCAGCAGTCACAAAAGGCTAGAGCAGTTCTTC CASSHKRLEQFF
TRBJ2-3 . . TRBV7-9 TGTGCCAGCAGCCCGGCCCTAAGCACAGATACGCAGTATTTT CASSPALSTDTQYF
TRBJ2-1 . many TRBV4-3 TGCGCCAGCAGCCAAGATGTACTAGGTGAGCAGTTCTTC CASSQDVLGEQFF
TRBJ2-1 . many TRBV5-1 TGCGCCAGCAGCTTTACAACCGGTGAGCAGTTCTTC CASSFTTGEQFF
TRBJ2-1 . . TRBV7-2 TGTGCCAGCAGCTACTCCCCCTACAATGAGCAGTTCTTC CASSYSPYNEQFF
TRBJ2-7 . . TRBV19 TGTGCCAGTAGTCCCGGGACCGGCGAGCAGTACTTC CASSPGTGEQYF
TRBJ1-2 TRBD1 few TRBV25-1 TGTGCCAGCAGCGGCTGGACAGGGGAAACACGATATGGCTACACCTTC CASSGWTGETRYGYTF
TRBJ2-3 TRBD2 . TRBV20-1 TGCAGTGCAGCTGCCACCGGGACTAGCCCAAGCACAGATACGCAGTATTTT CSAAATGTSPSTDTQYF
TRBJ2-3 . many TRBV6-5 TGTGCCAGCAGTTACTCGGCTAGCGGCACAGATACGCAGTATTTT CASSYSASGTDTQYF
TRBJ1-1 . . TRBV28 TGTGCCAGCAGTCAGGGGTGGCACACTGAAGCTTTCTTT CASSQGWHTEAFF
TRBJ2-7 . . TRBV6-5 TGTGCCAGCAGCTCAACGCCGTACTCCTACGAGCAGTACTTC CASSSTPYSYEQYF
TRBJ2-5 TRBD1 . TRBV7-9 TGTGCCAGCACCTTCTTGAGGGACAGGGAGGGAGAGACCCAGTACTTC CASTFLRDREGETQYF
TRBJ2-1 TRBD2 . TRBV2 TGTGCCAGCATCTTCGGGGGGGAGCAGTTCTTC CASIFGGEQFF
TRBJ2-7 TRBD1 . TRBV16 TGTGCCAGCAGCCAGAGACAGGGGGTCTACGAGCAGTACTTC CASSQRQGVYEQYF
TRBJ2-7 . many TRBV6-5 TGTGCCAGCAGTCCCGGCGCCAACGAGCAGTACTTC CASSPGANEQYF
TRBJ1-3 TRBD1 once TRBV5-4 TGTGCCAGCAGCTGGACCGGGACAGGACTGAACACCATATATTTT CASSWTGTGLNTIYF
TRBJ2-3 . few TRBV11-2 TGTGCCAGCAGCTTAGTACCCCGAGACACAGATACGCAGTATTTT CASSLVPRDTDTQYF
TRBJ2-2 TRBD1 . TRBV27 TGTGCCAGCAGTTTATGGGGGACAGGTGTCGGGGAGCTGTTTTTT CASSLWGTGVGELFF
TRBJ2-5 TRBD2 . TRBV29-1 TGCAGCGTTGGGACTAGCGGGAGCTTCTCGATGATGTTGGAGACCCAGTACTTC CSVGTSGSFSMMLETQYF
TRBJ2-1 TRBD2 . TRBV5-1 TGCGCCAGCAGCGCGGGACTAGCGGCCTACAATGAGCAGTTCTTC CASSAGLAAYNEQFF
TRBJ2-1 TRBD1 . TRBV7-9 TGTGCCAGCAGCGCCTCCTCGGGACAGTCGCAGTTCTTC CASSASSGQSQFF
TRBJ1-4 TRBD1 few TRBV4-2 TGTGCCAGCAGCCACCACGTTATAACAGGGGGGAATGAAAAACTGTTTTTT CASSHHVITGGNEKLFF